The 5 T cell receptor beta chains reported below all come from one sample, sequenced in a study of Ad26.COV2.S vaccination and SARS-CoV-2 variants. The sample's treatment: some 20 received Ad26.COV2.S at low or high dose, single or two shots; about 5 received placebo; per-sample allocation not given. Specimens were obtained on day 63 following the first vaccine or placebo injection. Using immunoSEQ multiplex PCR, the repertoire was profiled, and TCRdb retains in-frame clones only, with some absent. The sample records just under 250,000 clones, approximately 87% being singletons. The sample here was peripheral blood, taken in a trial of Ad26.COV2.S vaccine versus placebo. These receptors all stem from a person aged 18-60 years who received the Ad26.COV2.S COVID-19 vaccine or a placebo.

The chain has TRBV10-1 and TRBJ2-3, with D perhaps matching TRBD1 (5 bases). The CDR3 spans 12 residues. Germline V gene sequence: CDR1 WNHNN, CDR2 SYGVQD (reference sequence). Trimming removed 2 bases from V and 5 bases from J, with 5 bases in between. DNA for the CDR3: TGCGCCAGCAGTGAGCAGGGAGATACGCAGTATTTT. Translating gives CASSEQGDTQYF.

This clone appeared a few times. The chain recombines TRBV28 with TRBJ1-5; 7 positions agree with TRBD1. Germline V gives CDR1 MDHEN, CDR2 SYDVKM. After removal of 3 bases from V and 11 bases from J, the junction contained 10 bases not matched to a gene. This CDR3 spans 14 amino acids. The CDR3 spells CASSFSPTGKTQHF. The CDR3 DNA reads TGTGCCAGCAGTTTCTCGCCGACAGGGAAGACCCAGCATTTT. Together with reference TRBV28 and TRBJ1-5, the CDR3 gives the full variable domain: DVKVTQSSRYLVKRTGEKVFLECVQDMDHENMFWYRQDPGLGLRLIYFSYDVKMKEKGDIPEGYSVSREKKERFSLILESASTNQTSMYLCASSFSPTGKTQHFGDGTRLSIL.

The count of this clone is one. The CDR3 sequence is CASSLSPSVWERGEQFF. The CDR3 DNA reads TGTGCCAGCAGTTTATCCCCTTCAGTCTGGGAGAGGGGTGAGCAGTTCTTC. V usage is TRBV27 and J usage is TRBJ2-1, with D possibly being TRBD1 or TRBD2 (5 bases each). CDR3 size: 17 residues. The germline V gene has CDR1 MNHEY and CDR2 SMNVEV (reference sequence). V dropped 0 bases and J dropped 9 bases, with 21 bases sitting between them.

The chain employs TRBV30 and TRBJ2-3, with D possibly TRBD2 on 5 matching bases. The CDR3 spans 14 residues. V shed 1 base and J shed 0 bases, with 8 bases lying between them. Germline V CDR1 and CDR2: GTSNPN, SVGIG (reference sequence). The CDR3 loop reads CAWSAGFSTDTQYF. In nucleotides, the CDR3 is TGTGCCTGGAGTGCGGGATTTAGCACAGATACGCAGTATTTT.

The chain couples TRBV5-1 to TRBJ1-2, with D hard to call. CDR3 length: 11 residues. The ends were cut back, 5 bases at V and 6 bases at J, with 8 bases in the middle. CDR1 SGHRS and CDR2 YFSETQ come from the germline V gene. CDR3 in DNA: TGCGCCAGCAGGACTATAAATGGCTACACCTTC. Translation: CASRTINGYTF.